This TCR beta chain was retrieved from a study of blood T cell repertoires in COVID-19. Assay: immunoSEQ multiplex PCR; the TCRdb copy retains only in-frame clones and omits some. The sample lists approximately 92,000 clones, just under 85% occurring once. Germline V gene lookup returns CDR1 SGHNT and CDR2 YYREEE (reference sequence). Deletions cut 2 bases from V and 10 bases from J, with 7 bases between. The CDR3 is 12 amino acids. Sequenced: peripheral blood. This chain links TRBV5-4 with TRBJ1-6, with a tentative D call TRBD1 (5 bases). The sequence was collected from a man aged 50 or older with acute or convalescent COVID-19. CDR3 residues: CASSFSGSPLHF. The CDR3 DNA sequence: TGTGCCAGCAGCTTCTCAGGGTCACCCCTCCACTTT.